This TCR beta chain was obtained from a study of blood T cell repertoires in COVID-19. Study summary: T cells, B-cell-depleted T cells, or PBMCs provided the cDNA or gDNA that served as material.

Germline assignment: CDR1 KGHSH and CDR2 LQKENI. This CDR3 spans 13 amino acids. V was clipped by 4 bases and J by 5 bases, with 8 bases between them. This clone was seen just once. The same CDR3 also results from other DNA sequences found in this sample. In the study's own analysis: From reference gene primer amplification, estimates of nucleated cell counts were derived. Here immunoSEQ multiplex PCR was the method, and the copy in TCRdb shows in-frame clones only, minus some. V and J calls and clone size are as listed in that table; D and trimming were resolved from the DNA. This table has over 150,000 clones, under 85% appearing once.

The chain uses TRBV18 and TRBJ1-4; no definite D call. The TCR sequence derives from a woman of 80 years or more with acute or convalescent COVID-19. The material sequenced was peripheral blood. In nucleotides, the CDR3 is TGTGCCAGCTCACGTGGGCAGAATGAAAAACTGTTTTTT. Translating it yields CASSRGQNEKLFF. The whole variable domain, remainder taken from reference TRBV18 and TRBJ1-4, is NAGVMQNPRHLVRRRGQEARLRCSPMKGHSHVYWYRQLPEEGLKFMVYLQKENIIDESGMPKERFSAEFPKEGPSILRIQQVVRGDSAAYFCASSRGQNEKLFFGSGTQLSVL.